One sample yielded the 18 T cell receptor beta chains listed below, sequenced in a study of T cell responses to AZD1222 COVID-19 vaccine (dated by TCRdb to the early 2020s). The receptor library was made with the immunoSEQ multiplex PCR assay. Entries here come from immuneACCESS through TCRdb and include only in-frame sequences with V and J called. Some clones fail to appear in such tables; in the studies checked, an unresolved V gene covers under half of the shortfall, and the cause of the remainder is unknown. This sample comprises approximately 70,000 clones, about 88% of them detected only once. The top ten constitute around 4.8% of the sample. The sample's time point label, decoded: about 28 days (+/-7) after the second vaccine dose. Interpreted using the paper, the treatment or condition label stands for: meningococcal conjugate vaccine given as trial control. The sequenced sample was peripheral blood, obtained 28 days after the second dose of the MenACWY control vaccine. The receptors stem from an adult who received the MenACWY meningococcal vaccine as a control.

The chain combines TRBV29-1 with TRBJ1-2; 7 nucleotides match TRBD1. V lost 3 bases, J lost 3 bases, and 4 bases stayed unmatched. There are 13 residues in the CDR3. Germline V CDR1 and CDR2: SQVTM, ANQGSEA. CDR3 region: CSVEGTEDYGYTF. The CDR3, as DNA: TGCAGCGTTGAGGGGACAGAAGACTATGGCTACACCTTC.

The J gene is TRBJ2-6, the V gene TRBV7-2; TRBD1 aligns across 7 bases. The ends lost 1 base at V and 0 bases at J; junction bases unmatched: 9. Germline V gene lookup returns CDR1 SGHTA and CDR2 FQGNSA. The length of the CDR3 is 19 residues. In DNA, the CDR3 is TGTGCCAGCAGCTTAGACCGGGACAGAGTTTTCTCTGGGGCCAACGTCCTGACTTTC. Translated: CASSLDRDRVFSGANVLTF.

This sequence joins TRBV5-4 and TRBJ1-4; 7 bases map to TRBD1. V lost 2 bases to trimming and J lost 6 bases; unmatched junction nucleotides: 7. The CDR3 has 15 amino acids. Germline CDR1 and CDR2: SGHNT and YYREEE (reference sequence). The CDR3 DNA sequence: TGTGCCAGCAGCTTAGGGGGACAGCTTTATGAAAAACTGTTTTTT. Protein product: CASSLGGQLYEKLFF.

CDR3 DNA: TGCAGCGGCGCCCGGGAGGAGGAAGGGGAAAAACTGTTTTTT. The encoded protein is CSGAREEEGEKLFF. The chain couples TRBV29-1 to TRBJ1-4; D is uncertain. CDR1 and CDR2 from the germline V gene are SQVTM and ANQGSEA. V was pared by 7 bases and J by 8 bases, with 20 bases between. This CDR3 is 14 amino acids long.

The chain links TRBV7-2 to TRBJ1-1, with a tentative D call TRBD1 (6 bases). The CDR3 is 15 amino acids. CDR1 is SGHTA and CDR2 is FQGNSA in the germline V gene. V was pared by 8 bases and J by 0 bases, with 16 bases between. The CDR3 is CASRPGGGLNTEAFF. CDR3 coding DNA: TGTGCCAGCCGTCCGGGGGGCGGATTGAACACTGAAGCTTTCTTT.

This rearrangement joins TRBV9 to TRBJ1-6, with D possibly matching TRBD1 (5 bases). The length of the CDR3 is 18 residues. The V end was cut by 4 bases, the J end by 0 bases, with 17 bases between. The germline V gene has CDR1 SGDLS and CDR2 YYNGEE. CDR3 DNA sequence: TGTGCCAGCAGCCGTAGGGAGGGGCGATACTCCTATAATTCACCCCTCCACTTT. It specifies CASSRREGRYSYNSPLHF.

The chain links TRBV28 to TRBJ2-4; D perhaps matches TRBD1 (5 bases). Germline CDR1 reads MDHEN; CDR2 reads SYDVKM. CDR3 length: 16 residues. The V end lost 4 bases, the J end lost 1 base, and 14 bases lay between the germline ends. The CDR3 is CASSSTLRDAKNIQYF. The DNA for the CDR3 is TGTGCCAGCAGTTCCACCCTCAGGGATGCCAAAAACATTCAGTACTTC.

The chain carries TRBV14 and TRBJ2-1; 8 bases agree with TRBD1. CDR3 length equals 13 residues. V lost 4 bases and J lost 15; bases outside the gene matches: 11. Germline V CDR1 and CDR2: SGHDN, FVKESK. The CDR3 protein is CASSPSRRTGPFF. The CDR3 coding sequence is TGTGCCAGCAGCCCCTCGAGGAGGACAGGGCCGTTCTTC.

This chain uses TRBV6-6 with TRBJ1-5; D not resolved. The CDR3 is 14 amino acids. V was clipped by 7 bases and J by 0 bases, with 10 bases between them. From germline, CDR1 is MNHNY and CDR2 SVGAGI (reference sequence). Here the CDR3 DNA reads TGTGCCAGCACGTCCGCGTATAGCAATCAGCCCCAGCATTTT. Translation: CASTSAYSNQPQHF.

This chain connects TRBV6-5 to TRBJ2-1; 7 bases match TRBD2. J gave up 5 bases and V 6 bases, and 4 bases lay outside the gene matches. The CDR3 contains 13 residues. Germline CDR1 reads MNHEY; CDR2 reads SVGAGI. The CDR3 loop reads CASRASGNNEQFF. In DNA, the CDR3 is TGTGCCAGCAGGGCTAGCGGTAACAATGAGCAGTTCTTC.

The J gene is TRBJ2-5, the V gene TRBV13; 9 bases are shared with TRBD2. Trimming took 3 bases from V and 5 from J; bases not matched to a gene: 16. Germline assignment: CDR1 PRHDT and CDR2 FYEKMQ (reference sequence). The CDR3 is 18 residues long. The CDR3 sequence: CASSLRQGFSSGTETQYF. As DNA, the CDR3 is TGTGCCAGCAGCTTGAGACAGGGATTTTCTAGCGGGACTGAGACCCAGTACTTC.

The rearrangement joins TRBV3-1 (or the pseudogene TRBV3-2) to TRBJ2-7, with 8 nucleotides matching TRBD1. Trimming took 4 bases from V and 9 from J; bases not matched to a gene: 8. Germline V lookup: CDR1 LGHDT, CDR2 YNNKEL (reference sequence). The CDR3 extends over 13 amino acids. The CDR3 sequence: CASSPQGVCGQYF. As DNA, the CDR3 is TGTGCCAGCAGCCCACAGGGGGTTTGTGGGCAGTACTTC.

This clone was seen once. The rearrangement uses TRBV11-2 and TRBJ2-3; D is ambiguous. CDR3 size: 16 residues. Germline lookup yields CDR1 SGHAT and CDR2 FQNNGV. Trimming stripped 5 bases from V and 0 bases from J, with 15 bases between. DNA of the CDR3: TGTGCCAGCAGCACGACCATTTTCCAAAGCACAGATACGCAGTATTTT. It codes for CASSTTIFQSTDTQYF.

CDR3 DNA sequence: TGTGCCAGCAGCATCCAGGGGGTACATGGCTACACCTTC. Translation gives CASSIQGVHGYTF. This chain connects TRBV13 to TRBJ1-2; TRBD1 matches at 7 bases. Germline V CDR1 and CDR2: PRHDT, FYEKMQ (reference sequence). Trimming cost V 5 bases and J 6 bases; bases outside gene matches: 6. The CDR3 has 13 residues.

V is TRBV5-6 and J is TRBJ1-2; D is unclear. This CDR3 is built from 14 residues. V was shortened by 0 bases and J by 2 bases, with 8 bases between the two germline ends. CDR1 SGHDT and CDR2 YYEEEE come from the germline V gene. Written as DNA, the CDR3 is TGTGCCAGCAGCTTGGAGCCCATGAACTATGGCTACACCTTC. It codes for CASSLEPMNYGYTF.

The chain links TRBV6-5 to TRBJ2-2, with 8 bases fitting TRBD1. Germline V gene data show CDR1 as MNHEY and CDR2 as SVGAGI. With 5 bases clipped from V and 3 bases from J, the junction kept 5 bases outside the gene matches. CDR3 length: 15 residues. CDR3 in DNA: TGTGCCAGCAGTAACGGACAGGGCCACACCGGGGAGCTGTTTTTT. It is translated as CASSNGQGHTGELFF.

Written as DNA, the CDR3 is TGTGCCAGCAGCTCCCCGGGACAGGGAGATCGGGCTGAAGCTTTCTTT. Amino acids: CASSSPGQGDRAEAFF. The V call is TRBV11-2, the J call TRBJ1-1, with 9 bases fitting TRBD1. Germline trimming cut 4 bases from V and 6 bases from J; bases unmatched to any gene: 12. The CDR3 extends over 16 amino acids. Germline V gene sequence: CDR1 SGHAT, CDR2 FQNNGV.

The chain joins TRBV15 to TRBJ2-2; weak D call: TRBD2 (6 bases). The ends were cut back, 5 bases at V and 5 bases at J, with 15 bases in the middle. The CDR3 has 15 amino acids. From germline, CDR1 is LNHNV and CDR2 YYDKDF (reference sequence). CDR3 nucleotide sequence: TGTGCCACCAGCGGGGGGACTGTATGGACCGGGGAGCTGTTTTTT. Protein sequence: CATSGGTVWTGELFF. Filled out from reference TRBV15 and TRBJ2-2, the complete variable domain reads DAMVIQNPRYQVTQFGKPVTLSCSQTLNHNVMYWYQQKSSQAPKLLFHYYDKDFNNEADTPDNFQSRRPNTSFCFLDIRSPGLGDTAMYLCATSGGTVWTGELFFGEGSRLTVL.